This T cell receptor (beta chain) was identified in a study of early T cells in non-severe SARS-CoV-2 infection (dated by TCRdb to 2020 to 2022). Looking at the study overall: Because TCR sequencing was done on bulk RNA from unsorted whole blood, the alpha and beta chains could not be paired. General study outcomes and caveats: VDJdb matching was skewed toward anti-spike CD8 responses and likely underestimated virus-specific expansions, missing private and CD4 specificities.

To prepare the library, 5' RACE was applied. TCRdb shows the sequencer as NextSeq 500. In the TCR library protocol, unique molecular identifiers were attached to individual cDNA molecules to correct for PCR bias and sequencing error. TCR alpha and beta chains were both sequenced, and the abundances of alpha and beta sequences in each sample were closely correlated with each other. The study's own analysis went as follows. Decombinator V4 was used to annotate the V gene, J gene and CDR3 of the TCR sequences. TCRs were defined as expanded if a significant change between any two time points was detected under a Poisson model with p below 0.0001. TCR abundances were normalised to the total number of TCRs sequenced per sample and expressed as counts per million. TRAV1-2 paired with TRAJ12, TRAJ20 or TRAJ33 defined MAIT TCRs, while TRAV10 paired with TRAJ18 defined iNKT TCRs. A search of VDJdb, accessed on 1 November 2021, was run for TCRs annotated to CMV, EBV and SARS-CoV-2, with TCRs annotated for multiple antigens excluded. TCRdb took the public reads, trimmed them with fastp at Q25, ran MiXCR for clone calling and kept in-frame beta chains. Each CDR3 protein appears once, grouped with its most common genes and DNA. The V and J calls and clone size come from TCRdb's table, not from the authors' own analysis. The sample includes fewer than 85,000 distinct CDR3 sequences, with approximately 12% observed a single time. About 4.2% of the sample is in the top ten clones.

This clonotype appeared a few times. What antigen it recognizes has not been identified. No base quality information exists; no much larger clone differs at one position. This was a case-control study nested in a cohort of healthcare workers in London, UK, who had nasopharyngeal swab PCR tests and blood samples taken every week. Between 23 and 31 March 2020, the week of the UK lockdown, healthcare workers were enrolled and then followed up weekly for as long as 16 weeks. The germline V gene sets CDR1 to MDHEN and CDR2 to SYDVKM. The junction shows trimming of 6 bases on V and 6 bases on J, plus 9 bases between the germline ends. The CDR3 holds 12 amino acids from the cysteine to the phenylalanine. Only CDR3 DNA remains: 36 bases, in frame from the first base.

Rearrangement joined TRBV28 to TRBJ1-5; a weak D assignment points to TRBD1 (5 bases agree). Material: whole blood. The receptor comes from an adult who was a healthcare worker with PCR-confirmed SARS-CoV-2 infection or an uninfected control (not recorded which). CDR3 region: CASRGLVQPQHF. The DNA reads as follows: TGTGCCAGCAGGGGGCTGGTTCAGCCCCAGCATTTT.